The 13 T cell receptor beta chains in this list originate from one sample, sequenced in a study of blood T cell repertoires in COVID-19. Sequencing was performed with immunoSEQ multiplex PCR; in TCRdb, only in-frame clones are kept and a portion is missing. The table has tens of thousands of clones, around 82% seen once. The sequencing input was peripheral blood. The source is a human donor in a cohort sampled during active COVID-19.

The V and J genes are TRBV19 and TRBJ2-3; tentative D call: TRBD1 (5 bases). Germline assignment: CDR1 LNHDA and CDR2 SQIVND (reference sequence). This CDR3 has 13 residues. V lost 11 bases and J 4 bases, leaving 16 bases between the germline ends. CDR3 loop: CASRDSSPDTQYF. DNA of the CDR3: TGTGCCTCAAGAGACAGTTCCCCAGATACGCAGTATTTT.

This clone was picked up one time. The chain employs TRBV10-3 and TRBJ2-3; possible D gene TRBD2, 5 bases. CDR3 length: 14 amino acids. Trimming removed 6 bases from V and 0 bases from J, with 10 bases in between. CDR1 and CDR2 from the germline V gene are ENHRY and SYGVKD. CDR3 sequence reads: CAIREARSTDTQYF. The CDR3 DNA reads as TGTGCCATCAGGGAGGCTAGGAGCACAGATACGCAGTATTTT.

The rearrangement links TRBV12-3 or TRBV12-4 to TRBJ2-5; D remains ambiguous. CDR3 length: 11 amino acids. Trimming left V 8 bases short and J 4 bases short, with 8 bases between. The chain's CDR3 is CASRYRETQYF. The CDR3, as DNA: TGTGCCAGCCGATACAGAGAGACCCAGTACTTC.

The genes are TRBV9 and TRBJ2-3; 12 nucleotides align to TRBD2. Germline CDR1 and CDR2: SGDLS and YYNGEE. The V gene end was trimmed by 5 bases and the J gene end by 2 bases; junction bases not matched to a gene: 6. CDR3 size: 16 residues. CDR3 sequence (DNA): TGTGCCAGCAGTAACCTAGCGGGGGGGCTCACAGATACGCAGTATTTT. This encodes CASSNLAGGLTDTQYF. Combining the CDR3 with reference TRBV9 and TRBJ2-3 gives the whole variable domain DSGVTQTPKHLITATGQRVTLRCSPRSGDLSVYWYQQSLDQGLQFLIQYYNGEERAKGNILERFSAQQFPDLHSELNLSSLELGDSALYFCASSNLAGGLTDTQYFGPGTRLTVL.

This chain uses TRBV7-2 with TRBJ2-5; TRBD2 aligns across 9 bases. The CDR3 runs 14 residues. V gave up 5 bases and J gave up 2 bases; unmatched junction bases: 3. Germline assignment: CDR1 SGHTA and CDR2 FQGNSA. The CDR3 DNA follows: TGTGCCAGCAGCACAGCGGGGGGTCAAGAGACCCAGTACTTC. Translated: CASSTAGGQETQYF. Full variable domain (outside the CDR3, taken from reference TRBV7-2 and TRBJ2-5): GAGVSQSPSNKVTEKGKDVELRCDPISGHTALYWYRQSLGQGLEFLIYFQGNSAPDKSGLPSDRFSAERTGGSVSTLTIQRTQQEDSAVYLCASSTAGGQETQYFGPGTRLLVL.

The chain is built from TRBV7-9 and TRBJ2-1; 10 bases fit TRBD1. Germline-derived CDR1 and CDR2 are SEHNR and FQNEAQ (reference sequence). This CDR3 comprises 16 residues. V gave up 1 base and J gave up 1 base; unmatched junction bases: 1. The CDR3 spells CASSLGDRGSYNEQFF. CDR3 DNA sequence: TGTGCCAGCAGCTTAGGGGACAGGGGATCCTACAATGAGCAGTTCTTC. Combining the CDR3 with reference TRBV7-9 and TRBJ2-1 gives the whole variable domain DTGVSQNPRHKITKRGQNVTFRCDPISEHNRLYWYRQTLGQGPEFLTYFQNEAQLEKSRLLSDRFSAERPKGSFSTLEIQRTEQGDSAMYLCASSLGDRGSYNEQFFGPGTRLTVL.

The rearrangement joins TRBV5-1 to TRBJ2-1; D may be TRBD2 (5 bases). Germline V gene data show CDR1 as SGHRS and CDR2 as YFSETQ. Trimming pared 4 bases from V and 2 bases from J, leaving 13 bases between. This CDR3 region has 15 residues. The CDR3 bases are TGCGCCAGCAGCCTATTACCGGGAACCTACAATGAGCAGTTCTTC. Amino acids: CASSLLPGTYNEQFF.

The chain uses TRBV7-9 and TRBJ1-4; 9 bases are shared with TRBD1. CDR1 SEHNR and CDR2 FQNEAQ come from the germline V gene (reference sequence). The CDR3 contains 15 residues. The V gene end was trimmed by 1 base and the J gene end by 8 bases; junction bases not matched to a gene: 5. Here the CDR3 DNA reads TGTGCCAGCAGCTTAGTAACAGGGGGCGAGGAAAAACTGTTTTTT. It translates to CASSLVTGGEEKLFF.

The chain links TRBV6-5 to TRBJ1-2, with D perhaps matching TRBD1 (6 bases). Trimming took off 6 bases at V and 6 bases at J, with 11 bases between the two ends. CDR3 size: 12 residues. Looked up from germline, CDR1 is MNHEY and CDR2 is SVGAGI. The CDR3 sequence: CASRHRVDGYTF. DNA for the CDR3: TGTGCCAGCAGACACAGGGTTGATGGCTACACCTTC.

The chain is built from TRBV19 and TRBJ1-1; D unresolved. CDR3 size: 15 residues. Per germline, CDR1 LNHDA and CDR2 SQIVND (reference sequence). Trimming took 5 bases from V and 1 from J, leaving 14 bases between them. This chain's CDR3 is CASSLHKGENTEAFF. CDR3 DNA sequence: TGTGCCAGTAGTCTCCACAAGGGAGAGAACACTGAAGCTTTCTTT.

The rearrangement joins TRBV10-3 to TRBJ2-1, with 12 bases matching TRBD2. This CDR3 is built from 15 residues. Losses at the gene ends were 7 bases for V and 5 bases for J; bases not matched to a gene: 6. CDR1 and CDR2 (germline): ENHRY, SYGVKD. CDR3 DNA: TGTGCCATCAATCCTAGCGGGGGGGCGGACAATGAGCAGTTCTTC. Protein: CAINPSGGADNEQFF.

This chain links TRBV5-1 with TRBJ1-3; 8 bases map to TRBD1. The CDR3 extends over 16 amino acids. Germline CDR1 reads SGHRS; CDR2 reads YFSETQ. V shed 0 bases, J shed 0 bases, and the junction held 2 bases outside the gene matches. Here the CDR3 reads CASSLDRGTSGNTIYF. CDR3 DNA: TGCGCCAGCAGCTTGGACAGGGGGACCTCTGGAAACACCATATATTTT.

The chain couples TRBV5-6 to TRBJ1-4; tentative D call: TRBD1 (5 bases). Germline-derived CDR1 and CDR2 are SGHDT and YYEEEE. The ends were cut back, 4 bases at V and 7 bases at J, with 11 bases in the middle. This CDR3 is 13 amino acids long. CDR3 in amino acids: CASSAGGIEKLFF. CDR3 coding DNA: TGTGCCAGCAGCGCTGGGGGGATTGAAAAACTGTTTTTT.